Sequencing of this T cell receptor beta chain was carried out in a study of T cells in Graves' hyperthyroidism and ophthalmopathy. Study observations and caveats: Appearing also in blood were most of the thyroid clonotypes expanded above 0.001.

This CDR3 comprises 14 residues. The germline CDR1 and CDR2 sequences are SGHAT and FQNNGV. The V gene end was trimmed by 4 bases and the J gene end by 7 bases; junction bases not matched to a gene: 4. Diagnostic assessment was based on clinical symptoms, serum thyroxine and TRAb, thyroid ultrasound and orbital computed tomography. Template material for amplifying TCR beta CDR3 regions consisted of RNA transcripts. During a first-round RT-PCR of the TCR CDR3, the HTBI primer set was used. TCRdb ran MiXCR on the multiplex PCR reads and lists one entry per CDR3 protein. The table lists roughly 170,000 distinct CDR3 sequences, about 15% of them singletons, with around 27% in the top ten. This clonotype was counted ten times or more. Its specificity is unknown.

The source material was blood. This chain connects TRBV11-2 to TRBJ2-2; 9 bases line up with TRBD2. The sequence was collected from a woman aged 45-65 years with Graves' hyperthyroidism. CDR3 sequence: CASSSLAGRGELFF. The CDR3 coding sequence is TGTGCCAGCAGCTCGCTAGCGGGACGCGGGGAGCTGTTTTTT.